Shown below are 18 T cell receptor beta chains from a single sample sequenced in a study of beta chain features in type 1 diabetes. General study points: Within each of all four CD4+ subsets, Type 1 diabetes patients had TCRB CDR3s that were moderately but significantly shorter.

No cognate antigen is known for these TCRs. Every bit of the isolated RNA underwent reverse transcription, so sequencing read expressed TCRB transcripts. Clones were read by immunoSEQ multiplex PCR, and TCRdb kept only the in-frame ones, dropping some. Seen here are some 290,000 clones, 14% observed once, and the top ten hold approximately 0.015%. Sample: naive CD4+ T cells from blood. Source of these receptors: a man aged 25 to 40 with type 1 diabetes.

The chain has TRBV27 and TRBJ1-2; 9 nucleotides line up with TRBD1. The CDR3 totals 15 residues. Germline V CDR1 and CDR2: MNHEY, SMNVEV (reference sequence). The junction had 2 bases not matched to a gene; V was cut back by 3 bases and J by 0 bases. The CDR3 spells CASSFGDRANYGYTF. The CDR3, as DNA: TGTGCCAGCAGTTTCGGGGACAGGGCTAACTATGGCTACACCTTC.

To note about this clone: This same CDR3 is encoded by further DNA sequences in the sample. The CDR3 DNA sequence: TGTGCCAGCTCACCACCTTCGGCAGATACGCAGTATTTT. It is translated as CASSPPSADTQYF. The chain employs TRBV18 and TRBJ2-3; D is unclear. CDR3 size: 13 residues. Trimming removed 0 bases from V and 4 bases from J, with 5 bases in between. CDR1 is KGHSH and CDR2 is LQKENI in the germline V gene.

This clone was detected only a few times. CDR3 DNA sequence: TGTGCCAGCTCACCATCGCGCTCTGGGGCCAACGTCCTGACTTTC. Encoded protein: CASSPSRSGANVLTF. This chain connects TRBV18 to TRBJ2-6; D not resolved. The CDR3 contains 15 residues. Germline CDR1 and CDR2: KGHSH and LQKENI. Trimming left V 2 bases short and J 0 bases short, with 5 bases between.

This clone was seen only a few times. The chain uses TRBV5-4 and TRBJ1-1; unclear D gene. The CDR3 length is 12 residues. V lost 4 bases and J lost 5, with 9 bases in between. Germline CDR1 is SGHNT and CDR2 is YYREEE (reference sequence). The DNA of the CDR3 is TGTGCCAGCAGCACAGTGAGAACTGAAGCTTTCTTT. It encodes CASSTVRTEAFF. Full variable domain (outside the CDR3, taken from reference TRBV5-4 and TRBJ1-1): ETGVTQSPTHLIKTRGQQVTLRCSSQSGHNTVSWYQQALGQGPQFIFQYYREEENGRGNFPPRFSGLQFPNYSSELNVNALELDDSALYLCASSTVRTEAFFGQGTRLTVV.

CDR3 protein: CASSLQLAVSSYNEQFF. CDR3 DNA sequence: TGTGCCAGCAGCTTACAGTTAGCTGTAAGCTCCTACAATGAGCAGTTCTTC. The chain recombines TRBV11-1 with TRBJ2-1; no definite D call. This CDR3 has 17 residues. V was trimmed by 2 bases and J by 0 bases, leaving 14 bases between them. Per germline, CDR1 SGHAT and CDR2 FQDESV (reference sequence).

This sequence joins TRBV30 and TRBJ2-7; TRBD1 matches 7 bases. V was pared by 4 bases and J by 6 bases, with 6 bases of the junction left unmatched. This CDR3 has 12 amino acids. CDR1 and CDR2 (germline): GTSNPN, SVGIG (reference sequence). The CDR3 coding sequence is TGTGCCTGGAAGAGACAGGGTGGCGAGCAGTACTTC. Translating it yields CAWKRQGGEQYF.

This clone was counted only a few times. CDR3 sequence: CASRMGLAEETQYF. CDR3 DNA: TGTGCCAGCAGGATGGGACTAGCGGAAGAGACCCAGTACTTC. The rearrangement joins TRBV28 to TRBJ2-5, with TRBD2 matching 11 bases. Germline V gene data show CDR1 as MDHEN and CDR2 as SYDVKM. The CDR3 sequence is 14 residues long. The V and J ends lost 6 bases and 3 bases, in that order; junction bases with no gene match: 3.

The CDR3 bases are TGTGCCAGCAGTACAGGGGCCTTTAGATCCTACAATGAGCAGTTCTTC. This sequence encodes CASSTGAFRSYNEQFF. This rearrangement joins TRBV7-2 to TRBJ2-1; 7 bases fit TRBD1. The CDR3 extends over 16 amino acids. Trimming at V came to 6 bases and at J to 1 base, leaving 9 bases not matched to a gene. Germline CDR1 reads SGHTA; CDR2 reads FQGNSA.

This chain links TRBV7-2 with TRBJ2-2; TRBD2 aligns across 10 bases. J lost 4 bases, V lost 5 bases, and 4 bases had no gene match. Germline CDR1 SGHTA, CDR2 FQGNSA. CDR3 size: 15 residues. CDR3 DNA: TGTGCCAGCAGCCTCAGGACTAGCGGCACCGGGGAGCTGTTTTTT. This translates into CASSLRTSGTGELFF. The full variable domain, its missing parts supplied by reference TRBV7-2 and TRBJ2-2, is GAGVSQSPSNKVTEKGKDVELRCDPISGHTALYWYRQSLGQGLEFLIYFQGNSAPDKSGLPSDRFSAERTGGSVSTLTIQRTQQEDSAVYLCASSLRTSGTGELFFGEGSRLTVL.

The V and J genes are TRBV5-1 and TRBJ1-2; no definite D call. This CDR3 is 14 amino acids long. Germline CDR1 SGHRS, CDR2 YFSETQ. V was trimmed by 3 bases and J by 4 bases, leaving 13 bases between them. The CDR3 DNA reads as TGCGCCAGCAGCTCCGCACTCGGAGTCTATGGCTACACCTTC. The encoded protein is CASSSALGVYGYTF.

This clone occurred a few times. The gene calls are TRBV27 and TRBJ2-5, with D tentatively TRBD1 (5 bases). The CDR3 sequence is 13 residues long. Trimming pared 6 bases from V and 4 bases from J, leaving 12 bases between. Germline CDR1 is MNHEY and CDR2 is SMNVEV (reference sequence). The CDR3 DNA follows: TGTGCCAGCAGCCGCGACAGATCAGAGACCCAGTACTTC. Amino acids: CASSRDRSETQYF.

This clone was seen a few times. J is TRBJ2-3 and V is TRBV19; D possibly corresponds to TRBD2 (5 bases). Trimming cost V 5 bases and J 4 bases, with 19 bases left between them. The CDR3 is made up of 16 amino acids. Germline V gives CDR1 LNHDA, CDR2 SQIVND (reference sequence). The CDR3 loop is CASSVRAALGPDTQYF. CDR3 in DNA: TGTGCCAGTAGTGTGAGGGCAGCCTTAGGTCCAGATACGCAGTATTTT.

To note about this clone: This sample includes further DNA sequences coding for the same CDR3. CDR3 coding DNA: TGTGCCAGCAGCTTAGGACTTAACTATGGCTACACCTTC. Protein product: CASSLGLNYGYTF. The chain employs TRBV11-2 and TRBJ1-2; unclear D gene. The ends were cut back, 1 base at V and 1 base at J, with 4 bases in the middle. CDR1 and CDR2 from the germline V gene are SGHAT and FQNNGV. CDR3 size: 13 residues.

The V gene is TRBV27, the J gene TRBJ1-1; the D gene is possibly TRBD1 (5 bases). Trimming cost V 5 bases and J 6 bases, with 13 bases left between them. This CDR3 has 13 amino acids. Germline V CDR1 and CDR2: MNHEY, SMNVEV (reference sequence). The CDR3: CASSPQGTSEAFF. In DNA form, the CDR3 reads TGTGCCAGCAGTCCCCAGGGAACATCTGAAGCTTTCTTT.

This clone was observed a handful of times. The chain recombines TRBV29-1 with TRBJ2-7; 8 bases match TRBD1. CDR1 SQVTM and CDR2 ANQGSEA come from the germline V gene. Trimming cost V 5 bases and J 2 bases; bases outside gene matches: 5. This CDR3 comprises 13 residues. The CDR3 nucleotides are TGCAGCGTTCGGACAGGGACGACCTACGAGCAGTACTTC. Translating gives CSVRTGTTYEQYF.

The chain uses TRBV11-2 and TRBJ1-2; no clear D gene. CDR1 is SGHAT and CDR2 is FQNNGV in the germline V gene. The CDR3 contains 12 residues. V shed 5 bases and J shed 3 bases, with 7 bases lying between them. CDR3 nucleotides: TGTGCCAGCAGCGCGATACACTATGGCTACACCTTC. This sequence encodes CASSAIHYGYTF.

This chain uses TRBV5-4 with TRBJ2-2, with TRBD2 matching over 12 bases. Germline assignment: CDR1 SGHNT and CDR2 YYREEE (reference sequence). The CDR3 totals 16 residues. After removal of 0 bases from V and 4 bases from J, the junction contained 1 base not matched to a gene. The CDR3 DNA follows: TGTGCCAGCAGCTTGGCTAGCGGGAGGGCCACCGGGGAGCTGTTTTTT. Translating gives CASSLASGRATGELFF.

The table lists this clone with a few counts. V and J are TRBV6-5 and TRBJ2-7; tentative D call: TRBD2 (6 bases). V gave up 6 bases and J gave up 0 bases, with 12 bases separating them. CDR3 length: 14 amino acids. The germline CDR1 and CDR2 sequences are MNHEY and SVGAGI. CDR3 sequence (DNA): TGTGCCAGCAGCCGGGACTTCAGCTCCTACGAGCAGTACTTC. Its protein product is CASSRDFSSYEQYF.